The next 9 T cell receptor beta chains were all read from a single sample in a study of T cell repertoires in ileal Crohn's disease. Data came from immunoSEQ multiplex PCR; TCRdb stores just in-frame clones and leaves some out. The table has more than 11,000 clones, around three quarters seen once; the top ten hold 5.5% to 6%. Sequencing was performed on ileal tissue. Receptor source: an adult with Crohn's disease.

The gene calls are TRBV5-5 and TRBJ1-4; a possible D gene is TRBD1 (5 bases). In germline, CDR1 is SGHKS, CDR2 YYEKEE (reference sequence). V was cut by 3 bases and J by 0 bases, with 12 bases left in between. This CDR3 is built from 16 residues. CDR3 sequence reads: CASSSQAFATNEKLFF. In nucleotides, the CDR3 is TGTGCCAGCAGCTCACAGGCATTTGCAACTAATGAAAAACTGTTTTTT. Together with reference TRBV5-5 and TRBJ1-4, the CDR3 gives the full variable domain: DAGVTQSPTHLIKTRGQQVTLRCSPISGHKSVSWYQQVLGQGPQFIFQYYEKEERGRGNFPDRFSARQFPNYSSELNVNALLLGDSALYLCASSSQAFATNEKLFFGSGTQLSVL.

This clone has only a few counts. The J gene is TRBJ1-3, the V gene TRBV5-1; perhaps TRBD1 as D (5 bases). CDR1 and CDR2 from the germline V gene are SGHRS and YFSETQ. The CDR3 contains 16 residues. V was cut by 7 bases and J by 0 bases, with 17 bases left in between. The DNA for the CDR3 is TGCGCCAGCGGAACCCCCAGGGTAAGCTCTGGAAACACCATATATTTT. Amino acid sequence: CASGTPRVSSGNTIYF.

The chain joins TRBV9 to TRBJ2-1; D might be TRBD2 (6 bases). The V gene's germline CDR1 is SGDLS and CDR2 YYNGEE. The ends were cut back, 3 bases at V and 5 bases at J, with 18 bases in the middle. The CDR3 sequence is 16 residues long. The CDR3 DNA follows: TGTGCCAGCAGCGCAGGGCGGCTAGCGCTTAACAATGAGCAGTTCTTC. Translated, it gives CASSAGRLALNNEQFF.

Only a few counts were recorded for this clone. The V call is TRBV29-1, the J call TRBJ1-5; no reliable D call. Germline V CDR1 and CDR2: SQVTM, ANQGSEA. The V gene lost 4 bases and the J gene lost 4 bases, with 8 bases spanning the gap. The CDR3 is 12 residues long. CDR3 coding DNA: TGCAGCGTTGCCCAGAGAAATCAGCCCCAGCATTTT. Translated: CSVAQRNQPQHF.

This clone showed up just a few times. As DNA, the CDR3 is TGTGCCAGCAGCTCCCCCCGAGACCCCACTGAAGCTTTCTTT. It is translated as CASSSPRDPTEAFF. V is TRBV11-3 and J is TRBJ1-1; D gene ambiguous. This CDR3 comprises 14 residues. CDR1 is SGHNT, CDR2 YENEEA, per germline. V was shortened by 4 bases and J by 4 bases, with 13 bases between the two germline ends.

The chain employs TRBV27 and TRBJ2-1; a possible D gene is TRBD1 (5 bases). CDR3 length equals 15 residues. The V and J ends lost 6 bases and 8 bases respectively, with 20 bases between them. The germline V gene has CDR1 MNHEY and CDR2 SMNVEV (reference sequence). CDR3 region: CASRPSGRFIDEQFF. The CDR3 DNA is TGTGCCAGCAGACCCTCAGGGCGGTTTATCGATGAGCAGTTCTTC.

The chain links TRBV2 to TRBJ1-6, with 8 bases that match TRBD1. The CDR3 consists of 13 residues. CDR1 and CDR2 (germline): SNHLY, FYNNEI. Trimming cost V 10 bases and J 6 bases; bases outside gene matches: 5. In DNA, the CDR3 is TGTGCCACGAGGACAGGGCCTAATTCACCCCTCCACTTT. This translates into CATRTGPNSPLHF.

The chain couples TRBV7-3 to TRBJ1-2, with TRBD1 matching over 7 bases. J gave up 2 bases and V 8 bases, and 5 bases lay outside the gene matches. The CDR3 is 13 amino acids. Germline V gives CDR1 SGHTA, CDR2 FQGTGA. The CDR3 loop reads CASSTGRNYGYTF. CDR3 sequence (DNA): TGTGCCAGCTCGACAGGGCGAAACTATGGCTACACCTTC.

The CDR3 bases are TGTGCCAGCAGAAAAGACAGGGCGGGGAATCAGCCCCAGCATTTT. Translated: CASRKDRAGNQPQHF. The J gene is TRBJ1-5, the V gene TRBV2; 7 nucleotides match TRBD1. Germline CDR1 is SNHLY and CDR2 is FYNNEI. This CDR3 contains 15 residues. V lost 6 bases and J lost 4; bases outside the gene matches: 9.